The clone carrying this T cell receptor beta chain was seen many times. What it recognizes is unknown. These data belong to a study of Graves' ophthalmopathy and Graves' hyperthyroidism. Study-wide results and caveats: Most expanded thyroid clonotypes above 0.001 frequency also appeared in blood.

The CDR3 is 13 amino acids. Germline trimming cut 10 bases from V and 0 bases from J; bases unmatched to any gene: 6. Germline CDR1 and CDR2: SGHTA and FQGNSA. TCR beta CDR3 amplification used RNA transcripts. HTBI-primed RT-PCR formed the first round, and a multiplex PCR formed the second. TCRdb ran MiXCR on the multiplex PCR reads and lists one entry per CDR3 protein. The data hold about 400,000 distinct CDR3 sequences, with 15% to 20% observed a single time. Ophthalmopathy donors' eye disease showed moderate-to-severe activity, CAS of at least 3, NOSPECS of at least 4 and duration under 3 months. Certain patients, namely those with other autoimmune diseases, uncontrolled infections, pregnancy or lactation, were excluded.

This TCR came from a woman aged 18-29 years with Graves' ophthalmopathy. This chain connects TRBV7-2 to TRBJ2-7, with 7 bases matching TRBD2. Material for sequencing was peripheral blood. The CDR3 bases are TGTGCCACTTCGGGGGGAGCCTCCTACGAGCAGTACTTC. Protein product: CATSGGASYEQYF. Full variable domain (rest looked up from reference TRBV7-2 and TRBJ2-7): GAGVSQSPSNKVTEKGKDVELRCDPISGHTALYWYRQSLGQGLEFLIYFQGNSAPDKSGLPSDRFSAERTGGSVSTLTIQRTQQEDSAVYLCATSGGASYEQYFGPGTRLTVT.